A selection of T cell receptor beta chains follows, all from one sample in a study of cytomegalovirus exposure and HLA in healthy donors. The data were produced by immunoSEQ multiplex PCR, yet TCRdb's version contains in-frame clones alone and is incomplete. This table holds approximately 160,000 clones, about 70% found once. The sequenced sample was PBMCs. These receptor sequences come from a woman between 40 and 50 years old in good health and CMV-seropositive. CDR3s leave out the opening cysteine and the closing phenylalanine or tryptophan.

v_call: TRBV28
j_call: TRBJ1-4
cdr3_aa: ASSLSLATNEKLF

v_call: TRBV6-5
j_call: TRBJ1-2
cdr3_aa: ASSSPGTGFGYP

v_call: TRBV4-1
j_call: TRBJ1-1
cdr3_aa: ASSQSRISTEAF

v_call: TRBV19
j_call: TRBJ2-5
cdr3_aa: ASSRGPGQGQETQY

v_call: TRBV12-2
j_call: TRBJ2-5
cdr3_aa: ASRQWYVMETQY

v_call: TRBV9
j_call: TRBJ2-7
cdr3_aa: ASSAGQGLSYEQY

v_call: TRBV19
j_call: TRBJ1-6
cdr3_aa: ASTESVGSGNPPLH

v_call: TRBV7-2
j_call: TRBJ2-3
cdr3_aa: ASSTRLAGSTDTQY

v_call: TRBV5-6
j_call: TRBJ1-2
cdr3_aa: ASSLALGVNYGYT

v_call: TRBV5-1
j_call: TRBJ2-7
cdr3_aa: ASSLAAGPYEQY

v_call: TRBV6-5
j_call: TRBJ2-2
cdr3_aa: ASTIQYTGELF

v_call: TRBV29-1
j_call: TRBJ2-1
cdr3_aa: SVEDVTSGALGI

v_call: TRBV7-2
j_call: TRBJ2-7
cdr3_aa: ASSRVSGGSSYEQY

v_call: TRBV5-4
j_call: TRBJ1-1
cdr3_aa: ASSDGGLKATEAF

v_call: TRBV10-3
j_call: TRBJ2-1
cdr3_aa: AIKSSGTYNEQF

v_call: TRBV6-1
j_call: TRBJ1-2
cdr3_aa: ASSPGWGQSGYT

v_call: TRBV7-9
j_call: TRBJ2-3
cdr3_aa: ASSLAGGYTQY

v_call: TRBV19
j_call: TRBJ2-1
cdr3_aa: ASSKGGDYYNEQF

v_call: TRBV6-1
j_call: TRBJ2-7
cdr3_aa: ASSEAPPSSSGRKY

v_call: TRBV6-1
j_call: TRBJ1-1
cdr3_aa: ASSPTGFTEAF

v_call: TRBV6-5
j_call: TRBJ2-4
cdr3_aa: ASSSGGEGVQY

v_call: TRBV7-8
j_call: TRBJ1-4
cdr3_aa: ASSLDRGGEKLF

v_call: TRBV5-8
j_call: TRBJ2-7
cdr3_aa: ASSLGGTQVYEQY

v_call: TRBV13
j_call: TRBJ1-1
cdr3_aa: ASRQTALEAF

v_call: TRBV10-3
j_call: TRBJ2-1
cdr3_aa: AIKAGLAVQTYNEQF

v_call: TRBV28
j_call: TRBJ2-7
cdr3_aa: ASSSPADSEQY